Here is one TCR beta chain with its context. Original handling: How many nucleated cells were present was estimated from reference gene primer amplification. The method was immunoSEQ multiplex PCR; TCRdb's version includes in-frame clones alone and lacks a portion of them. Clone size and the V and J calls come from that table; the DNA yielded D and trimming. The sample gives 150,000 or so clones, around four fifths of which show up once; roughly 18% is in the top ten. Trimming removed 4 bases from V and 6 bases from J, with 18 bases in between. The CDR3 runs 15 residues. Per the germline V gene, CDR1 is SGHTA and CDR2 is FQGNSA. The sample belongs to a study of blood T cell repertoires in COVID-19.

The chain carries TRBV7-2 and TRBJ1-1; perhaps TRBD1 as D (6 bases). This sequence originates from a woman aged 80 or over with acute or convalescent COVID-19. Sequences were obtained from peripheral blood. The CDR3 sequence: CASSSRGGFAAEAFF. CDR3 DNA sequence: TGTGCCAGCAGCTCTCGAGGGGGTTTCGCAGCTGAAGCTTTCTTT. The full variable domain, rest sourced from reference TRBV7-2 and TRBJ1-1, is GAGVSQSPSNKVTEKGKDVELRCDPISGHTALYWYRQSLGQGLEFLIYFQGNSAPDKSGLPSDRFSAERTGGSVSTLTIQRTQQEDSAVYLCASSSRGGFAAEAFFGQGTRLTVV.